Below, 2 T cell receptor beta chains from the same sample are listed, as sequenced in a study of T-cell memory formation after mild COVID-19 (dated by TCRdb to the early 2020s). The library was produced with 5' RACE. Sequenced on an Illumina NovaSeq 6000. TCRdb applied fastp at Q25 and MiXCR to the public reads, then kept only in-frame beta chains. One record per CDR3 amino acid sequence lists the most common genes and DNA. In all, the sample holds 910 or so distinct CDR3 sequences, and about 48% of those were seen once. Of the sample, 10% to 13% is held by the ten largest clones. The sequenced sample consisted of PBMCs or a T cell subset sorted from them (not recorded which). The receptors here all came from an adult who had mild COVID-19 (a few samples of this study predate the infection). The sample titles of this study are shuffled in the database, so cell type and time point are left out.

This clonotype is judged medium-sized. The V and J genes are TRBV30 and TRBJ2-1; 8 bases are shared with TRBD1. Trimming cost V 1 base and J 0 bases; bases outside gene matches: 11. Germline V CDR1 and CDR2: GTSNPN, SVGIG (reference sequence). The CDR3 length is 18 residues. The CDR3 region is CAWSGQGSRLSSYNEQFF. The DNA for the CDR3 is TGTGCCTGGAGTGGACAGGGGTCTAGACTCAGCTCCTACAATGAGCAGTTCTTC.

This clonotype was found a few times. The V call is TRBV4-1, the J call TRBJ1-1, with 11 positions matching TRBD1. Per the germline V gene, CDR1 is MGHRA and CDR2 is YSYEKL. This CDR3 is built from 15 residues. The V and J ends lost 3 bases and 6 bases, in that order; junction bases with no gene match: 6. For the CDR3, the DNA is TGCGCCAGCAGCCAGCTCCGGGACAGGGGGTCTGAAGCTTTCTTT. As protein: CASSQLRDRGSEAFF.